This T cell receptor (beta chain) was obtained from a study of cytomegalovirus exposure and HLA in healthy donors. Study context: Sequencing of about 179 million T cells in an earlier analysis found 100 million to 140 million unique TCR beta sequences. Study outcomes and limitations: Roughly uniform depth of sequencing across donors was assumed in presence/absence analyses. Some public TCRs appeared in many individuals, while most sequences were rare.

The PCR made use of 60 Vbeta and 13 Jbeta primers. Sequencing was performed with immunoSEQ multiplex PCR; in TCRdb, only in-frame clones are kept and a portion is missing. Altogether approximately 150,000 clones are present, around 78% being singletons, with the ten largest covering about 1.6%. Details on this clone: As yet, its antigen is unknown.

Per germline, CDR1 MNHEY and CDR2 SMNVEV (reference sequence). The V and J ends lost 5 bases and 0 bases respectively, with 16 bases between them. The CDR3 contains 16 residues. The chain recombines TRBV27 with TRBJ1-2, with D maybe TRBD1 (5 bases). Material: PBMCs. This clonotype was obtained from a woman aged 18-30 years in good health and CMV-seronegative. The CDR3 protein is CASSPLAGGTNYGYTF. The CDR3 coding sequence is TGTGCCAGCAGTCCATTAGCTGGGGGGACTAACTATGGCTACACCTTC.